The entry that follows covers one TCR beta chain sequence. Its antigen specificity is not known. Base qualities are missing; no much larger clone stands one base away. The method was 5' RACE. For sequencing, an Illumina HiSeq 2500 was employed. A second PCR of roughly 7 to 11 cycles was performed with a sample-barcoded 5' primer and a J-beta primer mix. Each TCR beta cDNA molecule received a unique molecular identifier from a template-switch 5' adaptor carrying 12 random nucleotides. At least 2.5 million CDR3-containing paired-end reads were obtained from each sample. First-strand cDNA was synthesized from all RNA with the Mint cDNA synthesis kit, primed by a TRBC-specific oligonucleotide. Following uracil-DNA glycosylase treatment, all cDNA underwent a first 18-cycle PCR with the universal primers M1SS and BC2_uni_R. The study's processing was this. Normalization of each sample was performed by random selection of 1 million high-quality reads, each carrying a distinct molecular identifier. Reads sharing molecular identifiers were discarded rather than binned into consensus sequences. MiTCR, with a Q25 quality threshold and the strictest error-elimination algorithm, was used for CDR3 identification, clonotype clustering and error correction. Lower-bound total TCR beta diversity was estimated with a nonparametric unseen species model using Euler transformation. The public reads were quality trimmed at Q25 with fastp and then assembled into clones with MiXCR by TCRdb, keeping productive beta chains. When rows share a CDR3 protein, they turn into one entry using the most common DNA and genes. These V and J calls are TCRdb output, not the study's own analysis. The sample data list about 2 million distinct CDR3 sequences, and 49% of these were observed just once. Together, the top ten hold approximately 2% of the sample.

The record originates from a study of blood T cells in healthy people across ages (dated by TCRdb to the mid-2010s). In terms of the full investigation: Template switching captured roughly one uniquely barcoded TCR beta cDNA molecule per two T cells in model experiments. The study measured age-related changes in TCR beta repertoire diversity using deep sequencing normalized with unique cDNA molecular identifiers. Donors were grouped into four age groups: young (average about 15 years), middle-aged (about 40), aged (over 55) and long-lived (less than 85). To avoid experimental bias, donors of different ages were spread randomly across the sequencing lanes. Using the same blood draw, the study looked at two additional independent replicas of 1 million unique cDNA reads for two donors, one aged 18 to 30 and the other aged 80 or older.

Results the study describes overall, beyond this receptor: As age increased, observed TCR beta diversity per million T cells dropped in a roughly linear way, and a significant reduction was already evident by age approximately 40. Estimates of total diversity based on one million sequenced T cells were regarded as lower bounds and as underestimates. Bulk unsorted PBMC profiling prevented conclusive comparison of naive and antigen-experienced compartments. Donor CMV infection status was unknown, potentially confounding age-related changes in expanded clonotypes. There was a strong correlation between observed TCR beta diversity and the percentage of naive T cells measured by flow cytometry. Compared with the aged group, more naive CD4+ T cells, fewer expanded clones and increased TCR diversity were shown by the long-lived group, suggesting age selection.

Systemically healthy Caucasian individuals from Russia, some 40 in total and aged about 6 to 100 years, were included as donors. Each donor gave 8 to 10 milliliters of peripheral blood, drawn into EDTA-treated Vacutainer tubes. Ficoll-Paque density-gradient centrifugation was used to isolate PBMCs, with at least 6.5 million obtained per sample. Total RNA, at least 6 micrograms per sample, was extracted from PBMCs with Trizol reagent. For every donor, an aliquot of PBMCs went through flow cytometry to measure the percentages of naive CD45RAhigh/CD27high T cells. Sequencing was done on a sample of blood. The receptor was isolated from a woman in her thirties or forties in good health.

The CDR3 in this case is CSVYLGRENIQYF. The DNA sequence follows: TGCAGTGTCTACCTGGGCAGGGAAAACATTCAGTACTTC. The V and J segments used are TRBV20-1 and TRBJ2-5, with TRBD1 perhaps the D gene, on 5 matching bases. The J call is in doubt because the DNA end fits TRBJ2-4 better. Reading the germline V gene (reference sequence) gives CDR1 DFQATT and CDR2 SNEGSKA. The CDR3 sequence holds 13 residues, the cysteine and phenylalanine included. The kept DNA is CDR3 alone, 39 bases in frame from the first base.